This record covers a single T cell receptor (delta chain). Its cognate antigen is unknown. Translating this DNA gives a protein that differs at residue 5 from the TCRdb one, which belongs to a much larger clone; a read error is likely, and the protein shown is this translation. Vgamma9/Vdelta2+ and Vdelta2-negative gammadelta T cells were flow-sorted from PBMC for bulk sequencing. The sample is drawn from a study of γδ T cells in repeated Plasmodium falciparum infection. Study in general: Each infection was followed by sampling at 21 days, plus baseline and some pre-infection draws. Some Malian samples span acute malaria episodes; others come from no-transmission periods. The study, taken as a whole, reports: Waves of new clonotype selection appeared after repeated controlled infections in Vdelta2-negative, largely Vdelta1+, gammadelta T cells. Malian children's Vdelta2-negative repertoires appeared more expanded and less diverse than Australians'.

This CDR3 comprises 16 residues. Per the germline V gene, CDR1 is GEAIGNYY and CDR2 is EKD. Trimming removed 3 bases from V and 0 bases from J, with 16 bases in between. With CATT, TCRdb re-called clones from the multiplex PCR reads. The sample consists of tens of thousands of delta-chain clones, roughly 1.4% of them appearing once. The receptor's source is a pool of human donors (malaria-infected and uninfected, not separated). V gene TRDV2 combines with J gene TRDJ1; tentative D call: TRDD3 (5 bases). Here the J gene came from matching the DNA to germline, since TCRdb omits it. Sequenced material: gamma-delta T cells from blood. The CDR3 region is CACDEVPGTYTDKLIF. The CDR3 DNA is TGTGCCTGTGACGAAGTTCCGGGGACGTACACCGATAAACTCATCTTT.